This T cell receptor beta chain originates from a study of blood T cell repertoires in COVID-19. Clones were read by immunoSEQ multiplex PCR, and TCRdb kept only the in-frame ones, dropping some. This sample has roughly 50,000 clones, with 80% to 85% found just once. The sequenced material came from peripheral blood. This TCR derives from a man over 45 with acute or convalescent COVID-19.

The CDR3 loop reads CASGLERTSGRDEQYF. CDR3 coding DNA: TGTGCTAGTGGTTTAGAAAGGACTAGCGGGAGAGACGAGCAGTACTTC. The J gene is TRBJ2-7, the V gene TRBV12-5; 13 bases map to TRBD2. The germline V gene encodes CDR1 LGHNT and CDR2 FRNRAP. The J segment lost 5 bases and the V segment lost 3 bases, leaving 7 bases of the junction unmatched. The CDR3 contains 16 residues.